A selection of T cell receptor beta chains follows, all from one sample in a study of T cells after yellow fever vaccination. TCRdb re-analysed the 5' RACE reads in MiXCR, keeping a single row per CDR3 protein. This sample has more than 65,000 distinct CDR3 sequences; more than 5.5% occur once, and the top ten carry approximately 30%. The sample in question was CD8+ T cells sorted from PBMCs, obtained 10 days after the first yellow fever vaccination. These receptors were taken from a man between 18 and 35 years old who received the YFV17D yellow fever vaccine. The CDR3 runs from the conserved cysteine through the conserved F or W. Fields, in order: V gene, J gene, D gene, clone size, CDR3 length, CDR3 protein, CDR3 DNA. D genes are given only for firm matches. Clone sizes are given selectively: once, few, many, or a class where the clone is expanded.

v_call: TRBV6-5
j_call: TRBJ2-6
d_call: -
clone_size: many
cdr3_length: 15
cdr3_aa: CASSLRVSGANVLTF
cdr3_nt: TGTGCCAGCAGTTTACGGGTCTCTGGGGCCAACGTCCTGACTTTC

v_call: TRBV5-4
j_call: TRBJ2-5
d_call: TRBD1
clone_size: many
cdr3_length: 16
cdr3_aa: CASSLAGTGGSETQYF
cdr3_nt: TGTGCCAGCAGCCTGGCGGGGACAGGGGGCAGCGAGACCCAGTACTTC

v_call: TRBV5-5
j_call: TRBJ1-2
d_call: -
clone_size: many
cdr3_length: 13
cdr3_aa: CASRTEPNYGYTF
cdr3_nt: TGTGCCAGCAGGACAGAGCCTAACTATGGCTACACCTTC

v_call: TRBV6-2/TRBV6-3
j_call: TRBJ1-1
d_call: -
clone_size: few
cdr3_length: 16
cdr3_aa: CASSYSISSLGTEAFF
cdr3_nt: TGTGCCAGCAGTTACTCGATAAGCAGTCTGGGCACTGAAGCTTTCTTT

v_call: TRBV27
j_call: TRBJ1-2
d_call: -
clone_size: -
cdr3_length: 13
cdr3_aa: CASSLSSNYGYTF
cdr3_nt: TGTGCCAGCAGTTTATCCAGTAACTATGGCTACACCTTC

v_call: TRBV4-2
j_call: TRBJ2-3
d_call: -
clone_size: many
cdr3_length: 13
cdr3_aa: CASSSDYGDTQYF
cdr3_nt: TGTGCCAGCAGCTCAGACTACGGAGATACGCAGTATTTT

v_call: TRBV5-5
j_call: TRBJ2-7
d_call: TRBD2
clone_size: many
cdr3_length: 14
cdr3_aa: CASSLSGTPYEQYF
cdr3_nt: TGTGCCAGCAGCTTGAGCGGGACCCCCTACGAGCAGTACTTC

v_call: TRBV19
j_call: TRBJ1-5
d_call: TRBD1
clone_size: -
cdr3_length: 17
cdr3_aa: CASSIAEGTGGYQPQHF
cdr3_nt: TGTGCCAGTAGTATAGCTGAAGGGACAGGGGGATATCAGCCCCAGCATTTT

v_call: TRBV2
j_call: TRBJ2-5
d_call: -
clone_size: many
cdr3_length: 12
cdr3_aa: CASSSGVETQYF
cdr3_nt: TGTGCCAGCAGTTCAGGGGTAGAGACCCAGTACTTC

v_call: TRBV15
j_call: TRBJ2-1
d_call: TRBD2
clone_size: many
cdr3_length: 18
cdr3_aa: CATSRDGLAGGSYNEQFF
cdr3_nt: TGTGCCACCAGCAGAGATGGGCTAGCGGGGGGGTCCTACAATGAGCAGTTCTTC

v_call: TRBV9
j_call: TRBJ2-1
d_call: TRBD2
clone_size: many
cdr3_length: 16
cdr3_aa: CASSLTNRRRGDEQFF
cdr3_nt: TGTGCCAGCAGCCTGACTAACAGGCGCCGGGGGGATGAGCAGTTCTTC

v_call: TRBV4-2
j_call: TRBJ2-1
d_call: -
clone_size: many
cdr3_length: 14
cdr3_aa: CASRKVVRYNEQFF
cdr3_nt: TGTGCCAGCAGGAAGGTGGTCCGCTACAATGAGCAGTTCTTC

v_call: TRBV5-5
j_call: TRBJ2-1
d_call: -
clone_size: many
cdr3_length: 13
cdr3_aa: CASSLGEGGEQFF
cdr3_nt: TGTGCCAGCAGCTTGGGTGAGGGGGGTGAGCAGTTCTTC

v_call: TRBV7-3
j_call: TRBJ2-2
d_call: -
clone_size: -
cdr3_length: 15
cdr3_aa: CASSLEFANTGELFF
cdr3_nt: TGTGCCAGCAGCTTGGAGTTCGCGAACACCGGGGAGCTGTTTTTT

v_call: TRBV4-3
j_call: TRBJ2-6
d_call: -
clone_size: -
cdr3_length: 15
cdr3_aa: CASSWTRSGANVLTF
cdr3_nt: TGCGCCAGCAGCTGGACGAGATCTGGGGCCAACGTCCTGACTTTC

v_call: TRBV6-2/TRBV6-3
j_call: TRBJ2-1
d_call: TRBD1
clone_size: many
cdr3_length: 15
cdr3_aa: CASSYGTGGYNEQFF
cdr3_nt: TGTGCCAGCAGTTACGGAACAGGGGGCTACAATGAGCAGTTCTTC

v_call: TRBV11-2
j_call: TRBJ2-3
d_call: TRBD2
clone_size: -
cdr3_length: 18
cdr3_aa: CASNLVTSGFPSTDTQYF
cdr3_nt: TGTGCCAGCAACTTAGTCACTAGCGGGTTCCCTAGCACAGATACGCAGTATTTT

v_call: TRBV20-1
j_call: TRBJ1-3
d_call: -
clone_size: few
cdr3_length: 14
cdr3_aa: CSATTGIRGNTIYF
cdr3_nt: TGCAGTGCCACAACCGGGATCAGAGGAAACACCATATATTTT

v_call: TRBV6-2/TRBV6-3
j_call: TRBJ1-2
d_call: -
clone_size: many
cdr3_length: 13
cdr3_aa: CASSYHTVYGYTF
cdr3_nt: TGTGCCAGCAGTTACCACACCGTCTATGGCTACACCTTC

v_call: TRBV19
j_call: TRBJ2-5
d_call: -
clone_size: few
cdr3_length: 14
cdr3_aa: CASSIYIQEETQYF
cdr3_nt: TGTGCCAGTAGTATCTATATTCAGGAGGAGACCCAGTACTTC

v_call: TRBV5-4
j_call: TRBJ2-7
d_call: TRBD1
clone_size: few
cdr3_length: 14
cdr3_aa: CASSPWDSIREQYF
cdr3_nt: TGTGCCAGCAGCCCCTGGGACAGCATTCGCGAGCAGTACTTC

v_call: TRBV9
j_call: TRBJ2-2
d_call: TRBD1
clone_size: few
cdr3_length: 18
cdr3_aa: CASSDPTGVASNTGELFF
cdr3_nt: TGTGCCAGCAGCGACCCGACAGGGGTCGCTTCGAACACCGGGGAGCTGTTTTTT

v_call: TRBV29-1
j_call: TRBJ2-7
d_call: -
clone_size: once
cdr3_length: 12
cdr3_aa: CSVESGDEEQYF
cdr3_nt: TGCAGCGTTGAGTCGGGGGACGAGGAGCAGTACTTC

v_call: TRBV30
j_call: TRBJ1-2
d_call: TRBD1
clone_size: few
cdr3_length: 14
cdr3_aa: CAWKLTGTGYGYTF
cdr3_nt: TGTGCCTGGAAGCTAACAGGGACAGGCTATGGCTACACCTTC

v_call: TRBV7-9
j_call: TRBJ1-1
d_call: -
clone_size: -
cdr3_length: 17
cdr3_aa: CASSLEAGLSLNTEAFF
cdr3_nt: TGTGCCAGCAGCTTAGAAGCCGGGCTTTCCCTGAACACTGAAGCTTTCTTT

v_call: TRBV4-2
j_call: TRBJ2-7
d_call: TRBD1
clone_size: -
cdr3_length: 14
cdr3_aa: CASSQGTGADEQYF
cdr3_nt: TGTGCCAGCAGCCAGGGGACAGGGGCGGACGAGCAGTACTTC

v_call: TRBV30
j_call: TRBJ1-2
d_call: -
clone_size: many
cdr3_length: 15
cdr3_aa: CAWTPSGIPNYGYTF
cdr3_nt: TGTGCCTGGACCCCGTCTGGCATCCCTAACTATGGCTACACCTTC

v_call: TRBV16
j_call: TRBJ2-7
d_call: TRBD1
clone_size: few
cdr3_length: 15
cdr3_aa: CASSQSGTGFSEQYF
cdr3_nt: TGTGCCAGCAGCCAATCTGGGACAGGCTTCTCCGAGCAGTACTTC

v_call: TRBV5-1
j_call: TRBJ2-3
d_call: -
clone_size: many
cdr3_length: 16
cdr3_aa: CASSRLETVGTDTQYF
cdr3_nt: TGCGCCAGCAGCCGACTTGAGACAGTTGGCACAGATACGCAGTATTTT

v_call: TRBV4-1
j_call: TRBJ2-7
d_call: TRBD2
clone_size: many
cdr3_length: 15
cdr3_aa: CASSQVRGARGEQYF
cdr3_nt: TGCGCCAGCAGCCAAGTGCGGGGGGCTCGCGGGGAGCAGTACTTC

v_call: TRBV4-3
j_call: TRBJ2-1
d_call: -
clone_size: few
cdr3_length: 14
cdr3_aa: CASSQEGSYNEQFF
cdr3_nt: TGCGCCAGCAGCCAAGAGGGATCCTACAATGAGCAGTTCTTC

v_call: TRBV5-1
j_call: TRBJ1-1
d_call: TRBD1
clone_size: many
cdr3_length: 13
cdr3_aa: CASSGTVGTEAFF
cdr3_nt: TGCGCCAGCAGTGGGACAGTTGGTACTGAAGCTTTCTTT

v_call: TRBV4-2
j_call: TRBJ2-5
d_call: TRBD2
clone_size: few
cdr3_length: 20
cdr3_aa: CASSLAPTGTNAFVQETQYF
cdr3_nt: TGTGCCAGCAGCCTAGCGCCTACCGGGACTAATGCTTTTGTTCAAGAGACCCAGTACTTC

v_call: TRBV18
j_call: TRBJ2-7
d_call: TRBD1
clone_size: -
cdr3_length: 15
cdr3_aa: CASSRGQGASYEQYF
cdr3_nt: TGTGCCAGCTCACGCGGACAGGGGGCATCCTACGAGCAGTACTTC

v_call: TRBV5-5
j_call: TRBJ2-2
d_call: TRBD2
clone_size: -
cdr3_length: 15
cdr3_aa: CASIPSGGSVGELFF
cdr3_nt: TGTGCCAGCATCCCGAGCGGGGGGTCGGTCGGGGAGCTGTTTTTT

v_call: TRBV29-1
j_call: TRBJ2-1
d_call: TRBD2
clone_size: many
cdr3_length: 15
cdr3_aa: CSAATSGGTYNEQFF
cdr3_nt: TGCAGCGCAGCGACTAGCGGGGGAACCTACAATGAGCAGTTCTTC

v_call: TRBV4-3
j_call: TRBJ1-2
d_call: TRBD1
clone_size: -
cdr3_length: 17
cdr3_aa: CASSPRTGEALIYGYTF
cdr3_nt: TGCGCCAGCAGCCCACGGACAGGGGAGGCCCTCATCTATGGCTACACCTTC

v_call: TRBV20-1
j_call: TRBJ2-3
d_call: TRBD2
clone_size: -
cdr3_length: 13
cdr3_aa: CSAEGGGPDTQYF
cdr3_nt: TGCAGTGCTGAGGGCGGGGGGCCAGATACGCAGTATTTT

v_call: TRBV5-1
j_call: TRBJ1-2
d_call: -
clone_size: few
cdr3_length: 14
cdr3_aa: CASSLEGANYGYTF
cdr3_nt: TGCGCCAGCAGCTTGGAGGGGGCTAACTATGGCTACACCTTC

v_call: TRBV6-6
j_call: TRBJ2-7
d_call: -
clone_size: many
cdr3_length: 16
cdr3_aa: CASSYSSTGIFFEQYF
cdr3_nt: TGTGCCAGCAGTTACTCGAGTACGGGGATTTTTTTTGAGCAGTACTTC

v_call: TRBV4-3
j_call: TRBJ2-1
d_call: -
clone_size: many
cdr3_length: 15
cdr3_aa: CASSQEGRVYHEQFF
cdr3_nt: TGCGCCAGCAGCCAAGAGGGTCGGGTGTATCATGAGCAGTTCTTC

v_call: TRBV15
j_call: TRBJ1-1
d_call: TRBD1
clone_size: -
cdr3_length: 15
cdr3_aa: CATSSVTGKDTEAFF
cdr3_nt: TGTGCCACCAGCAGCGTGACAGGGAAGGACACTGAAGCTTTCTTT

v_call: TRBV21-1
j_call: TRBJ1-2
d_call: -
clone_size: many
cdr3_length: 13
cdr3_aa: CASRRDGIGGYTF
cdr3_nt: TGTGCCAGCAGACGGGACGGGATTGGGGGCTACACCTTC

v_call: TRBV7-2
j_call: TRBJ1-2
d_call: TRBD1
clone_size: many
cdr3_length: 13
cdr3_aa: CASSFGTGFGYTF
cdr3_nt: TGTGCCAGCAGCTTCGGGACAGGGTTTGGCTACACCTTC

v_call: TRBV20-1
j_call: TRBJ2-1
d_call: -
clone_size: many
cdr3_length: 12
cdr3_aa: CSASAGFNEQFF
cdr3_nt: TGCAGTGCTAGTGCCGGGTTCAATGAGCAGTTCTTC

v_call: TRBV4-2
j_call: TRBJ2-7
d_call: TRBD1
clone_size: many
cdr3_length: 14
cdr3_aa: CASSPGQGLYEQYF
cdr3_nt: TGTGCCAGCAGCCCGGGACAGGGTCTTTACGAGCAGTACTTC

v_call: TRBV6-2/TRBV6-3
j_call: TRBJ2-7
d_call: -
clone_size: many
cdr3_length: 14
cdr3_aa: CASSSRTDSYEQYF
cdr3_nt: TGTGCCAGCAGTTCCCGGACGGACTCCTACGAGCAGTACTTC

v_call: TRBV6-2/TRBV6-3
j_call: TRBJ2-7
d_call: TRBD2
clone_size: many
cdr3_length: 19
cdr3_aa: CASSYTFSGTSGGFYEQYF
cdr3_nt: TGTGCCAGCAGTTACACCTTCTCCGGGACTAGCGGGGGGTTTTACGAGCAGTACTTC

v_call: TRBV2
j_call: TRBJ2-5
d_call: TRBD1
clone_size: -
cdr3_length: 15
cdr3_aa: CASSGGDRDQETQYF
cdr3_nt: TGTGCCAGCAGTGGGGGGGACAGGGATCAAGAGACCCAGTACTTC

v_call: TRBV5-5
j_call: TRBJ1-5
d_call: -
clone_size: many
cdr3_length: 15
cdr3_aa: CASSQRAVLGQPQHF
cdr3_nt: TGTGCCAGCAGCCAACGTGCGGTACTGGGTCAGCCCCAGCATTTT

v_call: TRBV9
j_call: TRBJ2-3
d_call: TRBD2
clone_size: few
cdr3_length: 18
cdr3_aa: CASSVAGQSGGSTDTQYF
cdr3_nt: TGTGCCAGCAGCGTAGCAGGACAGAGCGGGGGTTCAACAGATACGCAGTATTTT

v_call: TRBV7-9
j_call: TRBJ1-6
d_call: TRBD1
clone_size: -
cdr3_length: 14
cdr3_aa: CASSSTGGGSPLHF
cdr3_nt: TGTGCCAGCAGCTCCACAGGGGGAGGTTCACCCCTCCACTTT

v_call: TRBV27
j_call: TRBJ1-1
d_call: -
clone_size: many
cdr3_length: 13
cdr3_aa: CASSFTEDTEAFF
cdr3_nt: TGTGCCAGCAGTTTTACAGAGGACACTGAAGCTTTCTTT

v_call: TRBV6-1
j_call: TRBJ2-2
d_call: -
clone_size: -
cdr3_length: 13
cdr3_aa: CATLSPIPGELFF
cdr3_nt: TGTGCCACCCTCTCCCCAATTCCCGGGGAGCTGTTTTTT

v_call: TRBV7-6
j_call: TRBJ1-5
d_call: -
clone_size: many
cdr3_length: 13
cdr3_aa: CASSGDENQPQHF
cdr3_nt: TGTGCCAGCAGCGGGGATGAGAATCAGCCCCAGCATTTT

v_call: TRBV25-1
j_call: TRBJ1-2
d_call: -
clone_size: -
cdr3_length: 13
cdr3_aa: CASRTGGGDGYTF
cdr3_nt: TGTGCCAGCCGGACTGGGGGGGGAGACGGCTACACCTTC

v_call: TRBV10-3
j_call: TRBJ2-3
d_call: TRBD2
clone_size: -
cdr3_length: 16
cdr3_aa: CAVQEPTSGGANTQYF
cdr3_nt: TGTGCCGTTCAGGAACCGACTAGCGGGGGGGCAAATACGCAGTATTTT